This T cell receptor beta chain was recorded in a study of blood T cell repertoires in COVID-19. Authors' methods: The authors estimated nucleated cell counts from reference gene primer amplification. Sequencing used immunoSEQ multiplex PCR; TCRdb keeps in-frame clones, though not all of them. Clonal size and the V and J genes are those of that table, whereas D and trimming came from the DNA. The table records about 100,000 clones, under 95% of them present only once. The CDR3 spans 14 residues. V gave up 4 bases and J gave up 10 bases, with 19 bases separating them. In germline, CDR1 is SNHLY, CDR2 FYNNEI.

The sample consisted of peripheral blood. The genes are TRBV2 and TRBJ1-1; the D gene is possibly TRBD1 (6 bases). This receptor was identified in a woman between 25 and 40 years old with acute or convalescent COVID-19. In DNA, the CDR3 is TGTGCCAGCAGTGCCAGGAATTTACAGGGTGCAGCTTTCTTT. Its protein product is CASSARNLQGAAFF.